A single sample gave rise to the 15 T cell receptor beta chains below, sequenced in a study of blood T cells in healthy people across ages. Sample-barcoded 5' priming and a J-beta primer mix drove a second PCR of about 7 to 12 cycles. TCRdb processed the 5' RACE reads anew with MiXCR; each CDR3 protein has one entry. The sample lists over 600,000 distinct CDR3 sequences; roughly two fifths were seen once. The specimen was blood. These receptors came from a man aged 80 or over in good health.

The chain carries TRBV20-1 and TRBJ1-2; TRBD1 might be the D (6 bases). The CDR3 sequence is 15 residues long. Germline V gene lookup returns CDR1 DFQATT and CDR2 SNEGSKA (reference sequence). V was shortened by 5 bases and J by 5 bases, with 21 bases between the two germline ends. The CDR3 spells CSAQKLATGKYGYTF. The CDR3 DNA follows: TGCAGTGCTCAAAAGCTCGCGACAGGAAAGTATGGCTACACCTTC.

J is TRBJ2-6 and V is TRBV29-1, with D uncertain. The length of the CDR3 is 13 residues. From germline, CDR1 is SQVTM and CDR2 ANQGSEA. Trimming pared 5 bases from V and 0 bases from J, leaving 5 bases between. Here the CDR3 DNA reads TGCAGCGTTCACATCTCTGGGGCCAACGTCCTGACTTTC. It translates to CSVHISGANVLTF. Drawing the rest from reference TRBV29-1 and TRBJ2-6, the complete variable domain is SAVISQKPSRDICQRGTSLTIQCQVDSQVTMMFWYRQQPGQSLTLIATANQGSEATYESGFVIDKFPISRPNLTFSTLTVSNMSPEDSSIYLCSVHISGANVLTFGAGSRLTVL.

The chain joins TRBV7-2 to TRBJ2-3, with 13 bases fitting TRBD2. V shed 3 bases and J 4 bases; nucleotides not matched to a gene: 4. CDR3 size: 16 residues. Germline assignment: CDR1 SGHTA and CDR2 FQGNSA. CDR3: CASSFRLAGGPDTQYF. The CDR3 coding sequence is TGTGCCAGCAGCTTCCGACTAGCGGGAGGTCCAGATACGCAGTATTTT.

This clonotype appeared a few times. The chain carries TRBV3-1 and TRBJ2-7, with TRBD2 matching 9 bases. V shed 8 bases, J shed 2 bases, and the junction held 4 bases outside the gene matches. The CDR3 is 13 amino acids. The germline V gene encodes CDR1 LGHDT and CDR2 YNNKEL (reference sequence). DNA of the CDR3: TGTGCCAGCCACCCTAGCGGGGCCTACGAGCAGTACTTC. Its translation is CASHPSGAYEQYF.

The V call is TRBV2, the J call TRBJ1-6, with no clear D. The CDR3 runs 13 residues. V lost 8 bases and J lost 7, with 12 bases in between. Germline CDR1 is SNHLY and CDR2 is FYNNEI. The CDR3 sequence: CASVRMKNSPLHF. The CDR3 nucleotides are TGTGCCAGCGTACGGATGAAGAATTCACCCCTCCACTTT. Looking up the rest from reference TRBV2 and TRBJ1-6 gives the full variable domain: EPEVTQTPSHQVTQMGQEVILRCVPISNHLYFYWYRQILGQKVEFLVSFYNNEISEKSEIFDDQFSVERPDGSNFTLKIRSTKLEDSAMYFCASVRMKNSPLHFGNGTRLTVT.

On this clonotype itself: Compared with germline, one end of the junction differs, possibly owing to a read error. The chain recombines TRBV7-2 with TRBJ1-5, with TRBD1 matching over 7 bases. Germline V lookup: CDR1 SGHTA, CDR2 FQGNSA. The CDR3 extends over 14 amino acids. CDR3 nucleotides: TGTGCCAGCAGCTTAGAAGGGGGCAAACAGCCCCAGCATTTT. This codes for CASSLEGGKQPQHF.

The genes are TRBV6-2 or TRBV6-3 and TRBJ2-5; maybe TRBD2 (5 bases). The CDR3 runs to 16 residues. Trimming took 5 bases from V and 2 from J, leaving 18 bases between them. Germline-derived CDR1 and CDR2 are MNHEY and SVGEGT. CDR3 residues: CASSQGLVAPQETQYF. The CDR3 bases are TGTGCCAGCAGTCAAGGACTGGTAGCGCCTCAAGAGACCCAGTACTTC.

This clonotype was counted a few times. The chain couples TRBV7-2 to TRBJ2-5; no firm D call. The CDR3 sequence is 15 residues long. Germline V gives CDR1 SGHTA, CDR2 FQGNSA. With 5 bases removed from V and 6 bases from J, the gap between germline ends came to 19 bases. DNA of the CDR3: TGTGCCAGCAGCGCAACGGGCCCTACTCGAAAGACCCAGTACTTC. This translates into CASSATGPTRKTQYF.

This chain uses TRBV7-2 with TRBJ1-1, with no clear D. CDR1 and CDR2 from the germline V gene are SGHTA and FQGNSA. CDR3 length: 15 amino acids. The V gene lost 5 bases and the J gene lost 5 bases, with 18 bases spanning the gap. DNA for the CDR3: TGTGCCAGCAGCGGACGGAGGGTCGGAGGTACTGAAGCTTTCTTT. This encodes CASSGRRVGGTEAFF.

CDR3 protein: CASSPDLTYNEQFF. The CDR3 DNA reads TGCGCCAGCAGCCCGGACTTAACCTACAATGAGCAGTTCTTC. V gene TRBV5-1 combines with J gene TRBJ2-1, with a tentative D call TRBD2 (5 bases). There are 14 residues in the CDR3. The germline gives CDR1 SGHRS, CDR2 YFSETQ. V lost 4 bases and J 2 bases, leaving 10 bases between the germline ends.

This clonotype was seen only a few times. CDR3 amino acids: CASSYWAGVQETQYF. The CDR3 nucleotides read TGTGCCAGCAGTTATTGGGCAGGGGTCCAAGAGACCCAGTACTTC. J is TRBJ2-5 and V is TRBV6-5, with D tentatively TRBD1 (6 bases). This CDR3 spans 15 amino acids. Germline CDR1 MNHEY, CDR2 SVGAGI. The V end was cut by 3 bases, the J end by 1 base, with 12 bases between.

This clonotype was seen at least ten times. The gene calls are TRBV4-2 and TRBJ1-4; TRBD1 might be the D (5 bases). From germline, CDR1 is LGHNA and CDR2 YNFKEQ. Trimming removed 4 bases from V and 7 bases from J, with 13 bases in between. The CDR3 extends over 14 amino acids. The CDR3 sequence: CASSRRLGGEKLFF. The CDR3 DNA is TGTGCCAGCAGCCGAAGACTGGGGGGTGAAAAACTGTTTTTT.

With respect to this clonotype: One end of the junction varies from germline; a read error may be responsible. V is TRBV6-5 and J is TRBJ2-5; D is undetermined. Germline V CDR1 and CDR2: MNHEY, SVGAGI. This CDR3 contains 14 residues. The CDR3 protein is CASSDSPRPETQYF. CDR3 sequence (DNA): TGTGCCAGCAGTGACTCGCCTAGGCCAGAGACCCAGTACTTC.

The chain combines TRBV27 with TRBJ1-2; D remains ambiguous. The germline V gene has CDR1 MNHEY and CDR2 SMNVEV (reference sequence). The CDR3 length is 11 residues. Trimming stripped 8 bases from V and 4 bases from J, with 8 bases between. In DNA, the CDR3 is TGTGCCAGCTGGGCAGCCTATGGCTACACCTTC. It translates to CASWAAYGYTF.

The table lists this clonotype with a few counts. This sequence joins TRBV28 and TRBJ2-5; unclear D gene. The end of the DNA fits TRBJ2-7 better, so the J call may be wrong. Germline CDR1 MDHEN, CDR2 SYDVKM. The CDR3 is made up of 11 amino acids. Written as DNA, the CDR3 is TGTGCCAGCAGTCTCCCCCCCGAGCAGTACTTC. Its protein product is CASSLPPEQYF.